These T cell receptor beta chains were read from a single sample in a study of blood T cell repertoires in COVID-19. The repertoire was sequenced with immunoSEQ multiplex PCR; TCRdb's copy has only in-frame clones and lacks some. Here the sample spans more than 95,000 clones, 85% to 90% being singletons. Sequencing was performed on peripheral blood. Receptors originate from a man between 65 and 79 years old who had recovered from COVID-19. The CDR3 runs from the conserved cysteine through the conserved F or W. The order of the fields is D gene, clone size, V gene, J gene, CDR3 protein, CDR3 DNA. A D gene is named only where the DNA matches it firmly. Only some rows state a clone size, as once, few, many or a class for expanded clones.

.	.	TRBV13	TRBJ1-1	CASSDNDASTEAFF	TGTGCCAGCAGCGACAACGATGCGAGCACTGAAGCTTTCTTT
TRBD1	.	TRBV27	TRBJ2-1	CASMGQGAYNEQFF	TGTGCCAGCATGGGACAGGGCGCCTACAATGAGCAGTTCTTC
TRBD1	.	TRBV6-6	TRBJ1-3	CASSKTQGASGNTIYF	TGTGCCAGCAGTAAGACCCAGGGGGCCTCTGGAAACACCATATATTTT
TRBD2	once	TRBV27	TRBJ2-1	CASRDRLAGGEQFF	TGTGCCAGCAGGGATCGACTAGCAGGTGGTGAGCAGTTCTTC
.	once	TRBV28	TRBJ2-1	CASSLLRGSGYNEQFF	TGTGCCAGCAGTTTATTAAGGGGGTCGGGATACAATGAGCAGTTCTTC
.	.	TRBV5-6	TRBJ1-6	CASSLVQGGNSPLHF	TGTGCCAGCAGCTTGGTGCAGGGAGGTAATTCACCCCTCCACTTT
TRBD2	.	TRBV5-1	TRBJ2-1	CASSLASGSFNEQFF	TGCGCCAGCAGCTTGGCTAGCGGGAGTTTCAATGAGCAGTTCTTC
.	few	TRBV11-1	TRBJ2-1	CASSLTQGYNEQFF	TGTGCCAGCAGCCTTACACAGGGTTACAATGAGCAGTTCTTC
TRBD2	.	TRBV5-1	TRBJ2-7	CASSGLAGSSYEQYF	TGCGCCAGCAGCGGACTAGCGGGGAGCTCCTACGAGCAGTACTTC
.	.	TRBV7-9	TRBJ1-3	CASSSPGGRNTIYF	TGTGCCAGCAGCTCCCCGGGGGGTAGAAACACCATATATTTT
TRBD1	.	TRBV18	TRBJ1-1	CASSPPNRGSEAFF	TGTGCCAGCTCACCACCTAACAGGGGATCTGAAGCTTTCTTT
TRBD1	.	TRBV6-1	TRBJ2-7	CASSEKTLQRGQVGARYSEQYF	TGTGCCAGCAGTGAAAAGACCCTACAACGGGGACAGGTCGGAGCTCGGTATAGCGAGCAGTACTTC
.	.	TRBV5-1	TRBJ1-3	CASSLAGYGNTIYF	TGCGCCAGCAGCTTGGCAGGGTATGGAAACACCATATATTTT
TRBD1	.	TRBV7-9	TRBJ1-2	CASSGGTDYGYTF	TGTGCCAGCAGCGGCGGGACAGATTATGGCTACACCTTC
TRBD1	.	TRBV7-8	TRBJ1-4	CASSWETGGKSEKLFF	TGTGCCAGCAGCTGGGAAACAGGGGGCAAGTCGGAAAAACTGTTTTTT
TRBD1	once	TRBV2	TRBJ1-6	CASSGTGGNSPLHF	TGTGCCAGCAGTGGGACAGGGGGTAATTCACCCCTCCACTTT
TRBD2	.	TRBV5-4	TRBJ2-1	CASSLEGAGGLPIF	TGTGCCAGCAGCTTGGAAGGGGCGGGAGGGCTGCCGATCTTC
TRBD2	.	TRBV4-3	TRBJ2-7	CASSRVSGSMSYEQYF	TGCGCCAGCAGCCGAGTTAGCGGGAGTATGTCCTACGAGCAGTACTTC
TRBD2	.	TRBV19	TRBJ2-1	CATSIAGGRNEQFF	TGTGCCACCTCCATAGCGGGGGGTAGGAATGAGCAGTTCTTC
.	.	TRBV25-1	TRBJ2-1	CASSGASTGWNEQFF	TGTGCCAGCAGTGGGGCTTCTACAGGGTGGAATGAGCAGTTCTTC
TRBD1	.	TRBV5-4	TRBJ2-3	CASSEQGVTDTQYF	TGTGCCAGCAGCGAACAGGGGGTCACAGATACGCAGTATTTT
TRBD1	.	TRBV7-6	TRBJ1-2	CASSLVAQGDYYGYTF	TGTGCCAGCAGCTTGGTAGCTCAGGGGGATTACTATGGCTACACCTTC
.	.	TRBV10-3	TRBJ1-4	CAISRAGTNEKLFF	TGTGCCATCAGTCGAGCCGGAACTAATGAAAAACTGTTTTTT
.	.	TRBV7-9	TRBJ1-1	CASNLNTEAFF	TGTGCCAGCAACTTGAACACTGAAGCTTTCTTT
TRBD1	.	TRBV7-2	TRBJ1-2	CASSLRTGSNYGYTF	TGTGCCAGCAGCTTAAGGACAGGGAGCAACTATGGCTACACCTTC
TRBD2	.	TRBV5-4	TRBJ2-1	CASIRRVSGSSGYNEQFF	TGTGCCAGCATCAGGAGGGTTAGCGGGAGTAGTGGCTACAATGAGCAGTTCTTC
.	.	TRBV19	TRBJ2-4	CASSIWVAGVGNIQYF	TGTGCCAGTAGTATTTGGGTGGCAGGGGTAGGAAACATTCAGTACTTC
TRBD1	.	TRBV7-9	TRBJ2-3	CASSSGTGRRTDTQYF	TGTGCCAGCAGCTCCGGGACAGGGAGGCGGACAGATACGCAGTATTTT
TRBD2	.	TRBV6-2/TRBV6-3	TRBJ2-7	CASSYPFRDYLRGFHEQYF	TGTGCCAGCAGTTACCCCTTCCGGGACTACCTTCGGGGGTTCCACGAGCAGTACTTC
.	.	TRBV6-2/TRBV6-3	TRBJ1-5	CASSYQGPYQPQHF	TGTGCCAGCAGTTATCAGGGGCCCTATCAGCCCCAGCATTTT
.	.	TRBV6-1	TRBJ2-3	CASSEKRLGPDTQYF	TGTGCCAGCAGTGAAAAGAGACTAGGGCCAGATACGCAGTATTTT
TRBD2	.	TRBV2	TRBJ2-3	CASSGPRGTSTDTQYF	TGTGCCAGCAGCGGGCCGCGGGGGACCAGCACAGATACGCAGTATTTT
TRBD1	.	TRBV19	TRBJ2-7	CASRPGQGAGEQYF	TGTGCCAGTCGTCCGGGACAGGGGGCTGGAGAGCAGTACTTC
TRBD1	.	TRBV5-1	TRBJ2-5	CASSSDRARQETQYF	TGCGCCAGCAGCTCTGACAGGGCCCGACAAGAGACCCAGTACTTC
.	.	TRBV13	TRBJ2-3	CASSLGRGTDTQYF	TGTGCCAGCAGCTTAGGCCGGGGCACAGATACGCAGTATTTT
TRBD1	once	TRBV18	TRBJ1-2	CASSPGTAPNYGYTF	TGTGCCAGCTCACCAGGGACAGCCCCTAACTATGGCTACACCTTC
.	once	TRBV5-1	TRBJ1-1	CASSLEGRGTEAFF	TGCGCCAGCAGCTTGGAAGGGAGAGGTACTGAAGCTTTCTTT
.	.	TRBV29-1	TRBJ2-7	CSATRRGTADYEQYF	TGCAGCGCAACTCGGAGGGGGACAGCTGACTACGAGCAGTACTTC
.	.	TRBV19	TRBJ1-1	CASRHRTEAFF	TGTGCCAGTAGACATCGTACTGAAGCTTTCTTT
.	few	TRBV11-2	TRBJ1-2	CASSLYRGYGYTF	TGTGCCAGCAGCTTATATCGGGGCTATGGCTACACCTTC
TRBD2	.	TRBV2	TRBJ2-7	CASSEGSGSSYEQYF	TGTGCCAGCAGTGAAGGGAGCGGGAGTTCATACGAGCAGTACTTC
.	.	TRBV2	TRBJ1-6	CASSGDSFGALHF	TGTGCCAGCAGTGGGGACTCTTTCGGGGCCCTCCACTTT
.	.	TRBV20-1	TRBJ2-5	CSATSAETQYF	TGCAGTGCTACTAGCGCTGAGACCCAGTACTTC
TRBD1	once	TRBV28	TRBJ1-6	CASNAGTGVEPLHF	TGTGCCAGCAACGCCGGGACAGGGGTTGAGCCCCTCCACTTT
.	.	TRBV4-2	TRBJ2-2	CASSQPWDSKNTGELFF	TGTGCCAGCAGCCAGCCATGGGACTCAAAGAACACCGGGGAGCTGTTTTTT
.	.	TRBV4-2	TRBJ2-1	CASSQAGYNEQFF	TGTGCCAGCAGCCAAGCCGGCTACAATGAGCAGTTCTTC
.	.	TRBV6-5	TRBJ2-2	CASSPLGTFGELFF	TGTGCCAGCAGTCCCCTTGGTACTTTTGGGGAGCTGTTTTTT
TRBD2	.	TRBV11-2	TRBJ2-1	CASSPRLAGDSEQFF	TGTGCCAGCAGCCCTCGACTAGCGGGAGATAGTGAGCAGTTCTTC
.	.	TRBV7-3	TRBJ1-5	CASSLRGGGNQPQHF	TGTGCCAGCAGCTTACGGGGAGGGGGCAATCAGCCCCAGCATTTT
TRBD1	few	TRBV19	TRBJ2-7	CASSISWDSAYEQYF	TGTGCCAGTAGTATAAGTTGGGACAGCGCCTACGAGCAGTACTTC